The next 9 T cell receptor beta chains were all read from a single sample in a study of cytomegalovirus exposure and HLA in healthy donors. Both 60 Vbeta primers and 13 Jbeta primers went into the PCR. Clones were read by immunoSEQ multiplex PCR, and TCRdb kept only the in-frame ones, dropping some. The sample holds 120,000 or so clones, around 82% seen once. The sequenced sample consisted of PBMCs. Receptor source: a male donor in good health and CMV-seropositive.

The gene calls are TRBV7-9 and TRBJ2-3; TRBD2 matches 9 bases. CDR1 SEHNR and CDR2 FQNEAQ come from the germline V gene (reference sequence). This CDR3 spans 15 amino acids. The J segment lost 1 base and the V segment lost 4 bases, leaving 3 bases of the junction unmatched. The CDR3 region is CASSSTSGRTDTQYF. The CDR3 DNA reads TGTGCCAGCAGCTCAACTAGCGGGCGCACAGATACGCAGTATTTT.

The chain carries TRBV27 and TRBJ2-7, with 8 bases fitting TRBD1. V trimming: 0 bases; J trimming: 0 bases; junction bases outside the gene matches: 13. This CDR3 is 19 amino acids long. CDR1 and CDR2 (germline): MNHEY, SMNVEV (reference sequence). The CDR3 is CASSLSRGQVFGGSYEQYF. CDR3 coding DNA: TGTGCCAGCAGTTTATCGCGGGGACAGGTATTTGGGGGCTCCTACGAGCAGTACTTC.

The chain links TRBV29-1 to TRBJ1-2, with no clear D. In germline, CDR1 is SQVTM, CDR2 ANQGSEA. This CDR3 contains 12 residues. The germline V and J ends were trimmed by 5 bases and 4 bases, with 11 bases remaining between them. The CDR3 DNA reads as TGCAGCGTTCTGCCCGAGAGCTATGGCTACACCTTC. This encodes CSVLPESYGYTF.

The V and J genes are TRBV28 and TRBJ2-7; D might be TRBD2 (6 bases). Trimming removed 6 bases from V and 0 bases from J, with 18 bases in between. Germline lookup yields CDR1 MDHEN and CDR2 SYDVKM. CDR3 size: 16 residues. CDR3 in amino acids: CASSQFRDSISYEQYF. In DNA form, the CDR3 reads TGTGCCAGCAGCCAATTCCGGGACTCGATCTCCTACGAGCAGTACTTC.

This rearrangement joins TRBV7-9 to TRBJ2-7, with D tentatively TRBD1 (6 bases). V gave up 4 bases and J gave up 9 bases, with 16 bases separating them. CDR3 length: 13 residues. Germline V lookup: CDR1 SEHNR, CDR2 FQNEAQ (reference sequence). The CDR3 sequence: CASSSAGAIRQYF. The CDR3 region has the DNA TGTGCCAGCAGCTCGGCAGGGGCCATACGGCAGTACTTC.

The chain links TRBV10-3 to TRBJ2-7; TRBD2 aligns across 7 bases. Germline CDR1 reads ENHRY; CDR2 reads SYGVKD. J was trimmed by 7 bases and V by 2 bases; bases with no gene match: 8. The CDR3 has 14 residues. CDR3 DNA sequence: TGTGCCATCAGTGAGCCAAACAATAGCGGGGAGCAGTACTTC. Protein product: CAISEPNNSGEQYF.

The chain combines TRBV29-1 with TRBJ2-3; TRBD2 is a possible D gene (5 bases). The CDR3 is 14 amino acids. CDR1 and CDR2 (germline): SQVTM, ANQGSEA. V was shortened by 6 bases and J by 0 bases, with 13 bases between the two germline ends. The CDR3 protein is CSVERVDSTDTQYF. CDR3 DNA: TGCAGCGTGGAGAGGGTTGATAGCACAGATACGCAGTATTTT.

J is TRBJ1-5 and V is TRBV28; D not resolved. The V and J ends lost 6 bases and 1 base respectively, with 16 bases between them. Germline CDR1 and CDR2: MDHEN and SYDVKM. There are 16 residues in the CDR3. The CDR3 spells CASSLGGSWSNQPQHF. In DNA, the CDR3 is TGTGCCAGCAGCCTAGGCGGTTCCTGGAGCAATCAGCCCCAGCATTTT.

V gene TRBV7-3 combines with J gene TRBJ2-1; weak D call: TRBD2 (7 bases). Germline V gene lookup returns CDR1 SGHTA and CDR2 FQGTGA. Trimming removed 5 bases at V and 5 bases at J, with 22 bases between. This CDR3 is 17 amino acids long. The CDR3 coding sequence is TGTGCCAGCAGCCTGGGTGGGGGGGCTAGCAGGGACAATGAGCAGTTCTTC. The encoded protein is CASSLGGGASRDNEQFF.